This TCR beta chain was sequenced in a study of quantifying T cell responses using KT2 cells. For the study at large: Reverse transcription used primers in the TCR alpha and beta constant regions.

Unfractionated PBMC were spiked with known numbers of KT2 clone cells. The CDR3 totals 14 residues. Germline values: CDR1 MNHNS, CDR2 SASEGT. Trimming removed 2 bases at V and 5 bases at J, with 13 bases between. The cDNA 3' end received a ligated oligonucleotide with a UMI. The first PCR ran approximately 4 cycles with an equimolar RC1.1 and RC1.2 beta primer mix. TCRdb called the UMI-ligation and nested PCR reads again in MiXCR, with one record for every CDR3 protein. The profile shows tens of thousands of distinct CDR3 sequences, roughly 12% of them singletons. This clonotype has at least ten counts. The antigen remains undetermined. Points from the study as a whole: Even the lowest spike-in, about one KT2 cell per 100,000 PBMC, yielded detectable KT2 sequences.

The receptor comes from a human donor. The chain couples TRBV6-1 to TRBJ2-7; possible D gene TRBD2, 6 bases. Sequences were obtained from PBMCs spiked with cells of the T cell clone KT2. CDR3 sequence (DNA): TGTGCCAGCAGTGAATCGGGGGAGATGGACGAGCAGTACTTC. Translation: CASSESGEMDEQYF.